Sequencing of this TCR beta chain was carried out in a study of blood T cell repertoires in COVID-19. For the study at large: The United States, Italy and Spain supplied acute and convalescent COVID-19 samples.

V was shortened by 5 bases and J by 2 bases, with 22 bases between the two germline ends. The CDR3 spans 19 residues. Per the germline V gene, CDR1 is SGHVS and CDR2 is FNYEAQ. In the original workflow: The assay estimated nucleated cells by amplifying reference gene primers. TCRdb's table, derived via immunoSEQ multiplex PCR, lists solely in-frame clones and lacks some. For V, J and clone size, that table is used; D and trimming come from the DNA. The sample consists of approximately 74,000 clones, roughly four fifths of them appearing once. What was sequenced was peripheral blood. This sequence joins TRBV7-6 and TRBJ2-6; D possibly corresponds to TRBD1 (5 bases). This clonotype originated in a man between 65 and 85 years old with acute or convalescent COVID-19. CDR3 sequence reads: CASSITPQGRFTGANVLTF. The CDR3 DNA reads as TGTGCCAGCAGCATTACCCCCCAGGGCCGTTTTACTGGGGCCAACGTCCTGACTTTC.